Detailed here is one T cell receptor beta chain. What this receptor recognizes is not known. The record has no base qualities; no much larger clone is one base away. CDR1 and CDR2, per the germline V gene (reference sequence), are DFQATT and SNEGSKA. Relative to germline, V is 0 bases shorter and J is 7 bases shorter, with 12 bases between their ends. The CDR3 goes from the cysteine to the phenylalanine over 14 residues. The retained sequence is limited to the CDR3, 42 bases, with the frame set at the first base. The sample originates from a study of response to subunit inactivated influenza vaccine (dated by TCRdb to 2016 to 2019). Study-wide context: The study used deep quantitative T cell receptor repertoire profiling to track responses to a trivalent subunit inactivated influenza vaccine. Results and caveats for the whole study, not just this receptor: According to the authors, only a limited number of new T cells may be recruited by each seasonal influenza vaccination.

Preparation of the library involved RT-PCR. These reads were obtained on an Illumina HiSeq 2500. TCRdb's own reprocessing of the public reads used fastp at Q25 and MiXCR and kept productive beta chains. Every CDR3 protein is listed once, alongside the most common genes and DNA of its rows. For this sample the table gives around 520,000 distinct CDR3 sequences, of which about an eighth were detected only once. The ten most abundant clones make up roughly 10% of the sample. Material: PBMCs from blood, obtained on the day of vaccination. In this chain, TRBV20-1 is recombined with TRBJ1-4; tentative D gene TRBD1, with 5 bases matching. The source of this sequence is a man aged 50-60 years who received an inactivated influenza vaccine. Donor details come from another sample of the same person, matched by shared clones. CDR3 sequence: CSARDTGTSEKLFF. The sequenced DNA is TGCAGTGCTAGAGATACGGGGACGTCTGAAAAACTGTTTTTT.